The entry that follows covers one T cell receptor beta chain sequence. The ends lost 5 bases at V and 7 bases at J; junction bases unmatched: 6. CDR1 KGHSH and CDR2 LQKENI come from the germline V gene. The CDR3 contains 13 residues. Assay used: immunoSEQ multiplex PCR; TCRdb lists only in-frame clones, some missing. The data show about 64,000 clones, roughly four fifths seen once. The record originates from a study of blood T cell repertoires in COVID-19. Study-level information: Researchers got acute and convalescent COVID-19 samples from the United States, Italy and Spain. In each case, the material was cDNA or gDNA derived from T cells, B-cell-depleted T cells, or PBMCs.

Sequencing was done on a sample of peripheral blood. The receptor was isolated from a human donor in a cohort sampled during active COVID-19. The chain is built from TRBV18 and TRBJ1-1; the match to TRBD1 covers 8 bases. The CDR3 loop is CASSKDRADEAFF. The CDR3 DNA is TGTGCCAGCTCAAAGGACAGGGCGGATGAAGCTTTCTTT. The whole variable domain, filled in from reference TRBV18 and TRBJ1-1, reads NAGVMQNPRHLVRRRGQEARLRCSPMKGHSHVYWYRQLPEEGLKFMVYLQKENIIDESGMPKERFSAEFPKEGPSILRIQQVVRGDSAAYFCASSKDRADEAFFGQGTRLTVV.